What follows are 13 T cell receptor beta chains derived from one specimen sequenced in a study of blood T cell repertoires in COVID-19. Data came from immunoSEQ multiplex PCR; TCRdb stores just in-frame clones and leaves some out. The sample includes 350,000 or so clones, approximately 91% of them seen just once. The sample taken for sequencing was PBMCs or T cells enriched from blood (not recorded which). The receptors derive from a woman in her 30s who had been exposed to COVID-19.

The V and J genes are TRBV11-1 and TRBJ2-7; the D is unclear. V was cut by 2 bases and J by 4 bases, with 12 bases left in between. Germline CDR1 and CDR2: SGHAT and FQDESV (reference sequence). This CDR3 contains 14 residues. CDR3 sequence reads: CASSLSPSKYEQYF. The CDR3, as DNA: TGTGCCAGCAGCTTATCTCCCTCTAAATACGAGCAGTACTTC. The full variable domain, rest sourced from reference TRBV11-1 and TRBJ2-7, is EAEVAQSPRYKITEKSQAVAFWCDPISGHATLYWYRQILGQGPELLVQFQDESVVDDSQLPKDRFSAERLKGVDSTLKIQPAELGDSAMYLCASSLSPSKYEQYFGPGTRLTVT.

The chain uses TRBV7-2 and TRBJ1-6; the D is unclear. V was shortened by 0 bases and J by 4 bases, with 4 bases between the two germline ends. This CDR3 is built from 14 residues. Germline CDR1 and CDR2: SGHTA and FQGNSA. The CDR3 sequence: CASSLARYNSPLHF. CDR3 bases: TGTGCCAGCAGCTTAGCGCGGTATAATTCACCCCTCCACTTT.

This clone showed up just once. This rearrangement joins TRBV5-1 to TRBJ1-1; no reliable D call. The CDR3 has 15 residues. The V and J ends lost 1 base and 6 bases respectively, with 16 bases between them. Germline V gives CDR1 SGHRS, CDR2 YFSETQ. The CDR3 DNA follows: TGCGCCAGCAGCTTGTCGGGAGGGAGTGCGGCTGAAGCTTTCTTT. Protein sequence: CASSLSGGSAAEAFF.

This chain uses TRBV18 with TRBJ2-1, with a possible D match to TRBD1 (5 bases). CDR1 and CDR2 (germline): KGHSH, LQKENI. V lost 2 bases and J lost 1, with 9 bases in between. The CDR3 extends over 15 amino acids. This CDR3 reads CASSPSGASYNEQFF. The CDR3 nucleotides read TGTGCCAGCTCACCATCTGGGGCTTCCTACAATGAGCAGTTCTTC. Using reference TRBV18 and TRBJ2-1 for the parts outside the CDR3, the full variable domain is NAGVMQNPRHLVRRRGQEARLRCSPMKGHSHVYWYRQLPEEGLKFMVYLQKENIIDESGMPKERFSAEFPKEGPSILRIQQVVRGDSAAYFCASSPSGASYNEQFFGPGTRLTVL.

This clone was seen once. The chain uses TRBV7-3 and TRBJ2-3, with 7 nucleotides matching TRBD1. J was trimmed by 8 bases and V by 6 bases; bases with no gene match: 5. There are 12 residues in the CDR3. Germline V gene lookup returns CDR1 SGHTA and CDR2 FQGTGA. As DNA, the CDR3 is TGTGCCAGCAGTGCACAGGGGATTACGCAGTATTTT. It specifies CASSAQGITQYF.

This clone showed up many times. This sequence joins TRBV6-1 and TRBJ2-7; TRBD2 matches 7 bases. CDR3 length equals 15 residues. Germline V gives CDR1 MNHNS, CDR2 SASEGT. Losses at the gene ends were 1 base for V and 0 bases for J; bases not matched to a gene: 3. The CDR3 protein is CASSEDGGSSYEQYF. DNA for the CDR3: TGTGCCAGCAGTGAAGACGGCGGGAGCTCCTACGAGCAGTACTTC.

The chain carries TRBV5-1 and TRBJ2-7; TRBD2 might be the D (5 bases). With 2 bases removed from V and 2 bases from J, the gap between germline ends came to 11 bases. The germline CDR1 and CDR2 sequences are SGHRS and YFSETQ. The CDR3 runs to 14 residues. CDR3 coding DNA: TGCGCCAGCAGCTTTAGCGCCACTCCCTACGAGCAGTACTTC. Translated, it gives CASSFSATPYEQYF.

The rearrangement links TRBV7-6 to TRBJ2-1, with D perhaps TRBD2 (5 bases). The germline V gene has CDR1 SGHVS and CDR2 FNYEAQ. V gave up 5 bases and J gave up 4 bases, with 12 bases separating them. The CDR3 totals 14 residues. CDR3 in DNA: TGTGCCAGCAGCCCGGGGATTTCTTACAATGAGCAGTTCTTC. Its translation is CASSPGISYNEQFF.

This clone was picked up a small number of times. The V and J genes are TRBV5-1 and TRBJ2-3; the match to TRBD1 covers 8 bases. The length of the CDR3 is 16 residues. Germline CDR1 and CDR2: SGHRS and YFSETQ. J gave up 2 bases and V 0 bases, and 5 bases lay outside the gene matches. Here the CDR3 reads CASSLEGQVYTDTQYF. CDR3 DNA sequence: TGCGCCAGCAGCTTGGAGGGACAGGTGTACACAGATACGCAGTATTTT.

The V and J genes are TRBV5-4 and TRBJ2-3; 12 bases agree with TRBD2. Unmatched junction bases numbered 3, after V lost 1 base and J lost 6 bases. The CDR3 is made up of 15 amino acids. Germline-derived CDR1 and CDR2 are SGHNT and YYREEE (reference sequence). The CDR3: CASSLTSGRMDTQYF. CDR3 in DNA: TGTGCCAGCAGCTTGACTAGCGGGAGGATGGATACGCAGTATTTT.

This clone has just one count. The CDR3 DNA sequence: TGTGCCAGTAGTATACTCACCAACAGGGGGCTAAGCTATGGCTACACCTTC. It translates to CASSILTNRGLSYGYTF. The rearrangement uses TRBV19 and TRBJ1-2; TRBD1 aligns across 9 bases. The CDR3 totals 17 residues. J gave up 4 bases and V 2 bases, and 11 bases lay outside the gene matches. Germline loops: CDR1 LNHDA, CDR2 SQIVND (reference sequence).

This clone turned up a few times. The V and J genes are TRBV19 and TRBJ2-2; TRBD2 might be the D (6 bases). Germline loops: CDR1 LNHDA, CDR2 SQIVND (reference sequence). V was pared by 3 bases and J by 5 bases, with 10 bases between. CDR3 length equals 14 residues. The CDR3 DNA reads TGTGCCAGTAGTATTATAGCGGAAACCGGGGAGCTGTTTTTT. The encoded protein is CASSIIAETGELFF.

The CDR3 region has the DNA TGTGCCAGCAGCTTAGTGCCCTTCGAGGTTGAAAAACTGTTTTTT. Translating gives CASSLVPFEVEKLFF. The chain is built from TRBV7-8 and TRBJ1-4; no clear D gene. This CDR3 is 15 amino acids long. Germline CDR1 reads SGHVS; CDR2 reads FQNEAQ. The V end lost 1 base, the J end lost 7 bases, and 13 bases lay between the germline ends.